Many counts were recorded for the clone carrying this T cell receptor beta chain. This record belongs to a study of T cells in Graves' hyperthyroidism and ophthalmopathy. RNA transcripts provided the source from which TCR beta CDR3 regions were amplified. First-round RT-PCR of the TCR CDR3 relied on the HTBI primer set. In TCRdb, the multiplex PCR reads were re-called with MiXCR into one record per CDR3 protein. The sample lists about 400,000 distinct CDR3 sequences, nearly 15% occurring once. Exclusion of patients followed from uncontrolled infection, other autoimmune disease, pregnancy or lactation. Diagnoses used clinical symptoms, serum thyroxine and TRAb, thyroid ultrasound and orbital computed tomography. CDR3 size: 16 residues. Germline V gene data show CDR1 as MNHEY and CDR2 as SVGAGI. Trimming cost V 2 bases and J 0 bases, with 8 bases left between them.

The J gene is TRBJ1-6, the V gene TRBV6-5; no definite D call. The sequencing input was blood. This TCR was sampled from a woman aged 55-70 years with Graves' ophthalmopathy. The CDR3 spells CASSYHSNSYNSPLHF. In DNA form, the CDR3 reads TGTGCCAGCAGTTACCACTCAAACTCCTATAATTCACCCCTCCACTTT.